What follows are 32 T cell receptor beta chains derived from one specimen sequenced in a study of blood T cell repertoires in COVID-19. TCRdb's copy holds only in-frame clones and misses some; the assay was immunoSEQ multiplex PCR. The sample records under 250,000 clones, approximately 85% being singletons. Sequencing was carried out using peripheral blood. These receptors came from a woman between 50 and 59 years old with active or convalescent COVID-19.

The chain employs TRBV5-1 and TRBJ2-3; D might be TRBD1 (6 bases). CDR1 is SGHRS, CDR2 YFSETQ, per germline. This CDR3 spans 16 amino acids. The V and J ends lost 4 bases and 5 bases respectively, with 20 bases between them. CDR3 residues: CASSPQGLRQGDTQYF. In nucleotides, the CDR3 is TGCGCCAGCAGCCCACAGGGTCTGAGGCAGGGAGATACGCAGTATTTT.

The CDR3 coding sequence is TGTGCCAGCAGTGACGGCCGAACTGGGGCCAACGTCCTGACTTTC. Its translation is CASSDGRTGANVLTF. The genes are TRBV6-4 and TRBJ2-6; D gene uncertain. This CDR3 has 15 amino acids. Germline CDR1 reads MRHNA; CDR2 reads SNTAGT. V lost 2 bases and J lost 2, with 7 bases in between.

This chain connects TRBV28 to TRBJ1-2; D remains unclear. The CDR3 is made up of 13 amino acids. The ends were cut back, 2 bases at V and 1 base at J, with 5 bases in the middle. Germline V CDR1 and CDR2: MDHEN, SYDVKM. The CDR3 is CASSLGHNYGYTF. CDR3 DNA sequence: TGTGCCAGCAGTTTAGGGCATAACTATGGCTACACCTTC.

V and J are TRBV10-3 and TRBJ1-3; 7 bases agree with TRBD1. This CDR3 is 14 amino acids long. V dropped 8 bases and J dropped 2; count of bases not matched to a gene: 6. CDR1 ENHRY and CDR2 SYGVKD come from the germline V gene. The CDR3: CAIGSDRAGNTIYF. CDR3 in DNA: TGTGCCATCGGATCTGACAGGGCTGGAAACACCATATATTTT.

J is TRBJ2-7 and V is TRBV28; D may be TRBD2 (5 bases). Germline V CDR1 and CDR2: MDHEN, SYDVKM. V lost 6 bases and J 4 bases, leaving 16 bases between the germline ends. The CDR3 has 14 residues. The CDR3 spells CASSPHGKKYEQYF. In nucleotides, the CDR3 is TGTGCCAGCAGCCCCCACGGGAAGAAGTACGAGCAGTACTTC. The whole variable domain, remainder taken from reference TRBV28 and TRBJ2-7, is DVKVTQSSRYLVKRTGEKVFLECVQDMDHENMFWYRQDPGLGLRLIYFSYDVKMKEKGDIPEGYSVSREKKERFSLILESASTNQTSMYLCASSPHGKKYEQYFGPGTRLTVT.

Worth noting for this clone: Other DNA sequences within the sample encode an identical CDR3. This chain uses TRBV2 with TRBJ1-1; 7 bases are shared with TRBD1. The ends lost 7 bases at V and 4 bases at J; junction bases unmatched: 0. Germline-derived CDR1 and CDR2 are SNHLY and FYNNEI. The CDR3 totals 11 residues. CDR3 sequence: CASTGGTEAFF. The CDR3, as DNA: TGTGCCAGCACAGGGGGCACTGAAGCTTTCTTT.

This clone appeared once. V usage is TRBV7-2 and J usage is TRBJ2-7; D is unresolved. Germline-derived CDR1 and CDR2 are SGHTA and FQGNSA. The CDR3 extends over 15 amino acids. Trimming left V 5 bases short and J 0 bases short, with 14 bases between. This CDR3 is CASSPSRNPSYEQYF. In DNA, the CDR3 is TGTGCCAGCAGCCCATCTAGAAACCCCTCCTACGAGCAGTACTTC.

The table lists this clone with a few counts. The V call is TRBV6-5, the J call TRBJ2-1; tentative D call: TRBD2 (5 bases). The CDR3 loop spans 12 amino acids. Between the trimmed V and J ends, which lost 7 bases and 10 bases, there was a span of 14 bases. Per germline, CDR1 MNHEY and CDR2 SVGAGI. The CDR3 DNA reads as TGTGCCAGCACTCCCGCGAGGAGGGAGCAGTTCTTC. Translation: CASTPARREQFF.

This rearrangement joins TRBV10-3 to TRBJ2-7; D uncertain. Between the trimmed V and J ends, which lost 3 bases and 6 bases, there was a span of 12 bases. The CDR3 is 13 residues long. Germline V lookup: CDR1 ENHRY, CDR2 SYGVKD. CDR3 DNA sequence: TGTGCCATCAGTGATCTGGGCCTTACCGAGCAGTACTTC. Its protein product is CAISDLGLTEQYF.

This chain connects TRBV30 to TRBJ1-5; 8 positions agree with TRBD1. Trimming removed 3 bases from V and 6 bases from J; junction bases left unmatched: 7. Looked up from germline, CDR1 is GTSNPN and CDR2 is SVGIG (reference sequence). The CDR3 runs to 14 residues. DNA of the CDR3: TGTGCCTGGAGCCTTGGACAGGGCGGTCAGCCCCAGCATTTT. Its protein product is CAWSLGQGGQPQHF.

The chain has TRBV2 and TRBJ2-1, with D possibly TRBD2 on 6 matching bases. The CDR3 runs to 11 residues. Germline CDR1 and CDR2: SNHLY and FYNNEI. Trimming cost V 10 bases and J 10 bases, with 14 bases left between them. CDR3 protein: CATGTPDEQFF. CDR3 nucleotide sequence: TGTGCCACCGGGACTCCGGACGAGCAGTTCTTC. The whole variable domain, filled in from reference TRBV2 and TRBJ2-1, reads EPEVTQTPSHQVTQMGQEVILRCVPISNHLYFYWYRQILGQKVEFLVSFYNNEISEKSEIFDDQFSVERPDGSNFTLKIRSTKLEDSAMYFCATGTPDEQFFGPGTRLTVL.

The chain combines TRBV6-5 with TRBJ2-7; maybe TRBD1 (5 bases). Trimming took 6 bases from V and 2 from J, leaving 17 bases between them. Germline lookup yields CDR1 MNHEY and CDR2 SVGAGI. The CDR3 extends over 15 amino acids. The CDR3 sequence: CASRKTPTEPYEQYF. As DNA, the CDR3 is TGTGCCAGCAGAAAGACCCCGACAGAGCCCTACGAGCAGTACTTC.

V gene TRBV6-4 combines with J gene TRBJ1-2; TRBD1 is a possible D gene (5 bases). CDR1 is MRHNA and CDR2 is SNTAGT in the germline V gene. This CDR3 is built from 15 residues. V gave up 0 bases and J gave up 0 bases, with 8 bases separating them. DNA of the CDR3: TGTGCCAGCAGTGACTCGGCAGGGTCTAACTATGGCTACACCTTC. Its translation is CASSDSAGSNYGYTF.

The table lists this clone with a few counts. This chain joins TRBV28 and TRBJ2-7; 8 bases agree with TRBD1. Germline CDR1 MDHEN, CDR2 SYDVKM. Germline trimming cut 9 bases from V and 5 bases from J; bases unmatched to any gene: 12. This CDR3 is 14 amino acids long. The CDR3 loop is CASTSDRGRHEQYF. CDR3 DNA sequence: TGTGCCAGTACCTCTGACAGGGGAAGGCACGAGCAGTACTTC.

The J gene is TRBJ2-3, the V gene TRBV18, with D maybe TRBD2 (6 bases). This CDR3 comprises 15 residues. Germline V gene lookup returns CDR1 KGHSH and CDR2 LQKENI. V was shortened by 4 bases and J by 2 bases, with 13 bases between the two germline ends. CDR3 bases: TGTGCCAGCTCACTCCAGGGAGGATCCACAGATACGCAGTATTTT. Translating it yields CASSLQGGSTDTQYF.

J is TRBJ2-7 and V is TRBV5-1, with 7 bases lining up with TRBD2. The CDR3 consists of 14 residues. V lost 0 bases, J lost 2 bases, and 2 bases stayed unmatched. Looked up from germline, CDR1 is SGHRS and CDR2 is YFSETQ. This CDR3 is CASSLAGGAYEQYF. The CDR3 bases are TGCGCCAGCAGCTTGGCGGGGGGAGCCTACGAGCAGTACTTC.

This chain connects TRBV27 to TRBJ1-6, with D uncertain. V lost 1 base and J lost 4, with 17 bases in between. The germline gives CDR1 MNHEY, CDR2 SMNVEV (reference sequence). There are 18 residues in the CDR3. CDR3 in amino acids: CASSLWAFSTAYNSPLHF. In DNA form, the CDR3 reads TGTGCCAGCAGTTTATGGGCTTTTTCGACGGCTTATAATTCACCCCTCCACTTT.

The chain joins TRBV5-4 to TRBJ1-1; no clear D gene. Germline CDR1 SGHNT, CDR2 YYREEE (reference sequence). This CDR3 is built from 13 residues. Trimming cost V 4 bases and J 8 bases, with 15 bases left between them. Here the CDR3 reads CASSLRSSREAFF. CDR3 sequence (DNA): TGTGCCAGCAGCCTCCGATCGTCCCGGGAAGCTTTCTTT.

The chain has TRBV6-1 and TRBJ2-5; D is perhaps TRBD1 (5 bases). The ends were cut back, 3 bases at V and 2 bases at J, with 10 bases in the middle. The CDR3 is 14 amino acids. Germline-derived CDR1 and CDR2 are MNHNS and SASEGT. CDR3 coding DNA: TGTGCCAGCAGTGAGCGACAGCTACAAGAGACCCAGTACTTC. Translated, it gives CASSERQLQETQYF.

This chain joins TRBV6-5 and TRBJ1-5; TRBD1 agrees at 9 bases. The junction had 14 bases not matched to a gene; V was cut back by 6 bases and J by 11 bases. CDR1 is MNHEY and CDR2 is SVGAGI in the germline V gene. The CDR3 covers 15 residues. CDR3 coding DNA: TGTGCCAGCAGCTCCTTGACAGGGGGGCTGAGGACCCAGCATTTT. Encoded protein: CASSSLTGGLRTQHF.

The chain carries TRBV30 and TRBJ2-1; TRBD2 is a possible D gene (6 bases). Trimming stripped 2 bases from V and 8 bases from J, with 16 bases between. The length of the CDR3 is 14 residues. Per the germline V gene, CDR1 is GTSNPN and CDR2 is SVGIG (reference sequence). CDR3 residues: CAWSPPTSTDEQFF. Here the CDR3 DNA reads TGTGCCTGGAGTCCCCCGACTAGTACTGATGAGCAGTTCTTC.

The rearrangement joins TRBV5-4 to TRBJ2-5, with D possibly matching TRBD1 (8 bases). The V and J ends lost 3 bases and 5 bases respectively, with 20 bases between them. Germline V CDR1 and CDR2: SGHNT, YYREEE (reference sequence). The CDR3 is 16 residues long. For the CDR3, the DNA is TGTGCCAGCAGCTCGAAGACACAGGGGGGGCGGGAGACCCAGTACTTC. Translated, it gives CASSSKTQGGRETQYF. The full variable domain, with the rest looked up from reference TRBV5-4 and TRBJ2-5, is ETGVTQSPTHLIKTRGQQVTLRCSSQSGHNTVSWYQQALGQGPQFIFQYYREEENGRGNFPPRFSGLQFPNYSSELNVNALELDDSALYLCASSSKTQGGRETQYFGPGTRLLVL.

The chain has TRBV6-5 and TRBJ1-6; 8 nucleotides line up with TRBD1. Per germline, CDR1 MNHEY and CDR2 SVGAGI. The length of the CDR3 is 13 residues. V lost 6 bases, J lost 10 bases, and 5 bases stayed unmatched. CDR3 residues: CASSGQGGSPLHF. The CDR3 nucleotides read TGTGCCAGCAGCGGACAGGGAGGGTCACCCCTCCACTTT.

The chain recombines TRBV5-1 with TRBJ2-7; 7 nucleotides align to TRBD1. This CDR3 has 15 residues. V lost 1 base and J lost 3; bases outside the gene matches: 7. Germline-derived CDR1 and CDR2 are SGHRS and YFSETQ. The CDR3 nucleotides are TGCGCCAGCAGCTTGACCGGGACAGCCTTCTACGAGCAGTACTTC. Protein product: CASSLTGTAFYEQYF. Full variable domain (outside the CDR3, taken from reference TRBV5-1 and TRBJ2-7): KAGVTQTPRYLIKTRGQQVTLSCSPISGHRSVSWYQQTPGQGLQFLFEYFSETQRNKGNFPGRFSGRQFSNSRSEMNVSTLELGDSALYLCASSLTGTAFYEQYFGPGTRLTVT.

This clone was seen just once. V is TRBV19 and J is TRBJ1-5; D call uncertain. The CDR3 runs to 15 residues. The germline V gene has CDR1 LNHDA and CDR2 SQIVND (reference sequence). With 8 bases removed from V and 0 bases from J, the gap between germline ends came to 14 bases. The CDR3 sequence is CASAQPHYSNQPQHF. CDR3 coding DNA: TGTGCCAGTGCCCAGCCCCACTATAGCAATCAGCCCCAGCATTTT.

The chain joins TRBV7-3 to TRBJ2-3; D is undetermined. Germline assignment: CDR1 SGHTA and CDR2 FQGTGA. V lost 1 base, J lost 1 base, and 3 bases lay in between. The CDR3 length is 13 residues. The CDR3 here is CASSLIGTDTQYF. The CDR3, as DNA: TGTGCCAGCAGCTTAATCGGCACAGATACGCAGTATTTT.

The V and J genes are TRBV10-3 and TRBJ1-2; D is possibly TRBD1 (6 bases). Germline V gene data show CDR1 as ENHRY and CDR2 as SYGVKD. This CDR3 spans 13 amino acids. V was pared by 2 bases and J by 8 bases, with 12 bases between. CDR3 residues: CAISEAGAWGYTF. CDR3 in DNA: TGTGCCATCAGTGAGGCAGGGGCTTGGGGCTACACCTTC.

Here the CDR3 reads CSVEDRDSRETQYF. CDR3 sequence (DNA): TGCAGCGTTGAAGATAGGGACAGCCGAGAGACCCAGTACTTC. The V call is TRBV29-1, the J call TRBJ2-5, with TRBD1 matching over 7 bases. V lost 0 bases, J lost 4 bases, and 5 bases stayed unmatched. Germline V gene sequence: CDR1 SQVTM, CDR2 ANQGSEA. CDR3 size: 14 residues. The full variable domain, rest sourced from reference TRBV29-1 and TRBJ2-5, is SAVISQKPSRDICQRGTSLTIQCQVDSQVTMMFWYRQQPGQSLTLIATANQGSEATYESGFVIDKFPISRPNLTFSTLTVSNMSPEDSSIYLCSVEDRDSRETQYFGPGTRLLVL.

The chain is built from TRBV5-1 and TRBJ1-6, with a weak D call TRBD1 (6 bases). CDR3 size: 15 residues. Germline V CDR1 and CDR2: SGHRS, YFSETQ. Trimming pared 1 base from V and 9 bases from J, leaving 14 bases between. The CDR3 reads CASSLNLRGFSPLHF. CDR3 bases: TGCGCCAGCAGCTTGAACTTAAGGGGGTTTTCACCCCTCCACTTT.

The CDR3 spells CASSPPSTTSTQYF. In DNA form, the CDR3 reads TGTGCCAGCTCACCACCGTCGACTACCTCGACCCAGTACTTC. The chain employs TRBV18 and TRBJ2-5, with D possibly matching TRBD2 (5 bases). The CDR3 length is 14 residues. Trimming shortened V by 0 bases and J by 7 bases, and 12 bases separated the two germline ends. The germline V gene has CDR1 KGHSH and CDR2 LQKENI.

This clone was seen only once. Relative to the germline gene, one junction end is altered; a read error may explain this. Distinct nucleotide sequences in the sample also encode this CDR3. The genes are TRBV5-1 and TRBJ1-4, with 9 bases matching TRBD1. This CDR3 comprises 17 residues. Germline assignment: CDR1 SGHRS and CDR2 YFSETQ. The CDR3 reads CASSRGQGLPTNEKLFF. In DNA form, the CDR3 reads TGTGCCAGCAGCCGCGGACAGGGGCTTCCAACTAATGAAAAACTGTTTTTT.

This clone was seen only once. The chain links TRBV11-1 to TRBJ2-6; D is ambiguous. CDR1 is SGHAT, CDR2 FQDESV, per germline (reference sequence). The CDR3 extends over 14 amino acids. Trimming stripped 2 bases from V and 2 bases from J, with 4 bases between. The CDR3 region has the DNA TGTGCCAGCAGCTTATCTGCTGGGGCCAACGTCCTGACTTTC. Amino acids: CASSLSAGANVLTF.